This TCR beta chain is from a study of regulatory T cells in long-lasting Graves disease. This clonotype was seen more than once but under ten times. V was pared by 5 bases and J by 6 bases, with 11 bases between. The CDR3 spans 13 residues. The V gene's germline CDR1 is SEHNR and CDR2 FQNEAQ (reference sequence). As to time point: newly diagnosed GD, antithyroid drugs for less than 3 months. PBMC RNA was the source of the TCR library. Library construction for TCR beta used iRepertoire HTBI primers and Arm-PCR of CDR3 regions. In the original workflow: Sample data revealed roughly 62 TRBV and more than 13 TRBJ segments. TCRdb re-derived calls from the multiplex PCR reads in MiXCR, one entry per CDR3 protein. In this record, the V and J calls reflect TCRdb's handling and not the investigators' own analysis. The sample lists hundreds of thousands of distinct CDR3 sequences, roughly 16% occurring once.

A further study also used this sample, focusing on T cells in Graves' hyperthyroidism and ophthalmopathy. That work adds: Appearing also in blood were most of the thyroid clonotypes expanded above 0.001.

The clonotype originates from a woman between 25 and 40 years old with Graves disease. This specimen consisted of peripheral blood mononuclear cells (PBMCs), obtained at new diagnosis, from a patient treated with antithyroid drugs. The chain couples TRBV7-9 to TRBJ1-5, with D unclear. DNA for the CDR3: TGTGCCAGCAGCGATCATCCGTTTCAGCCCCAGCATTTT. It is translated as CASSDHPFQPQHF.